The rows below give T cell receptor beta chains drawn from one sample of a study of T cells in Graves' hyperthyroidism and ophthalmopathy. Each CDR3 protein is one row after TCRdb ran MiXCR on the multiplex PCR reads. The repertoire holds 360,000 or so distinct CDR3 sequences, with about a fifth as singletons. Input material: blood. Receptor source: a woman under 30 with Graves' hyperthyroidism. The CDR3 runs from the conserved cysteine through the conserved F or W. The order of the fields is V gene, D gene, clone size, J gene, CDR3 protein, CDR3 DNA. A D gene is named only where the DNA matches it firmly. Clone size is shown for a subset of rows, as once, few, many or a class of expanded clone.

TRBV6-5	-	many	TRBJ1-2	CASSYSWQYGYTF	TGTGCCAGCAGTTACTCTTGGCAGTATGGCTACACCTTC
TRBV6-1	TRBD1	-	TRBJ1-1	CASNRPGQKAFF	TGTGCCAGCAACCGACCGGGACAGAAGGCTTTCTTT
TRBV18	-	-	TRBJ1-1	CASSPPDRGGQGTEAFF	TGTGCCAGCTCACCACCAGACCGGGGGGGCCAGGGCACTGAAGCTTTCTTT
TRBV6-1	TRBD1	few	TRBJ2-7	CASSAGQGASYEQYF	TGTGCCAGCAGTGCGGGACAGGGGGCCTCCTACGAGCAGTACTTC
TRBV5-1	-	-	TRBJ2-2	CASSSRVLTKVPGELFF	TGCGCCAGCAGCTCGCGCGTTTTAACGAAAGTCCCCGGGGAGCTGTTTTTT
TRBV12-3/TRBV12-4	TRBD2	many	TRBJ2-2	CASRIAGAGELFF	TGTGCCAGCAGAATAGCGGGGGCCGGGGAGCTGTTTTTT
TRBV20-1	-	many	TRBJ2-7	CSARKAFVRGAYEQYF	TGCAGTGCGAGAAAAGCCTTTGTTAGGGGCGCCTACGAGCAGTACTTC
TRBV6-1	TRBD1	many	TRBJ2-4	CASSDPIRTGKNIQYF	TGTGCCAGCAGTGACCCAATTCGGACAGGGAAAAACATTCAGTACTTC
TRBV27	-	many	TRBJ1-2	CASSLTRDYGYTF	TGTGCCAGCAGTCTGACAAGAGATTATGGCTACACCTTC
TRBV6-1	-	once	TRBJ1-1	CASSEAGGGYTEAFF	TGTGCCAGCAGTGAAGCGGGGGGCGGGTACACTGAAGCTTTCTTT
TRBV20-1	TRBD1	many	TRBJ1-5	CSAVQGAGEPQHF	TGCAGTGCTGTACAGGGGGCGGGGGAGCCCCAGCATTTT
TRBV12-3/TRBV12-4	-	many	TRBJ2-7	CASSEGFYEQYF	TGTGCCAGCAGTGAGGGTTTCTACGAGCAGTACTTC
TRBV24-1	TRBD1	many	TRBJ1-5	CATSDVRGDRGSNQPQHF	TGTGCCACCAGTGATGTACGAGGGGACAGGGGAAGCAATCAGCCCCAGCATTTT
TRBV6-5	-	many	TRBJ1-2	CASTGTYSPGTF	TGTGCCAGCACCGGGACATATTCACCTGGCACCTTC
TRBV28	-	many	TRBJ1-1	CASNGPTEAFF	TGTGCCAGCAACGGCCCCACTGAAGCTTTCTTT
TRBV6-1	TRBD1	many	TRBJ2-2	CASSSARGQGVGELFF	TGTGCCAGCAGCTCCGCGCGGGGACAGGGTGTCGGGGAGCTGTTTTTT
TRBV10-3	-	many	TRBJ2-7	CAISEPGTTPSYEQYF	TGTGCCATCAGCGAACCTGGGACCACCCCCTCCTACGAGCAGTACTTC
TRBV2	-	-	TRBJ1-1	CASSERSGTNTEAFF	TGTGCCAGCAGTGAAAGGTCAGGGACCAACACTGAAGCTTTCTTT
TRBV12-3/TRBV12-4	TRBD1	-	TRBJ1-2	CASSLPGTAGDYGYTF	TGTGCCAGCAGTTTACCAGGGACAGCGGGGGACTATGGCTACACCTTC
TRBV30	TRBD1	many	TRBJ1-1	CARDRGSTEAFF	TGTGCCCGAGACAGGGGGAGTACTGAAGCTTTCTTT
TRBV7-8	TRBD1	-	TRBJ1-2	CASSLARQGARGYGYTF	TGTGCCAGCAGCTTAGCCAGACAGGGGGCGCGGGGCTATGGCTACACCTTC
TRBV6-5	TRBD1	few	TRBJ1-5	CASSPTGSRWQPQHF	TGTGCCAGCAGTCCGACAGGGAGTCGGTGGCAGCCCCAGCATTTT
TRBV4-2	TRBD1	few	TRBJ2-7	CASSQGLTGVSGEQYF	TGTGCCAGCAGCCAAGGATTGACAGGGGTTTCAGGCGAGCAGTACTTC
TRBV6-1	-	-	TRBJ2-2	CASSEALGGAGELFF	TGTGCCAGCAGTGAAGCCCTTGGAGGCGCCGGGGAGCTGTTTTTT
TRBV24-1	-	many	TRBJ2-6	CATSDSQGFEGANVLTF	TGTGCCACCAGTGATTCTCAGGGTTTCGAAGGGGCCAACGTCCTGACTTTC
TRBV29-1	-	many	TRBJ1-1	CSVAINMRAFF	TGCAGCGTTGCTATCAACATGAGAGCTTTCTTT
TRBV5-1	-	-	TRBJ1-2	CASSPEPGGQSNNYGYTF	TGCGCCAGCAGCCCCGAACCGGGGGGACAATCAAATAACTATGGCTACACCTTC
TRBV20-1	-	-	TRBJ2-7	CSASPYGENEQYF	TGCAGTGCTAGTCCTTACGGTGAGAACGAGCAGTACTTC
TRBV12-3/TRBV12-4	-	-	TRBJ2-2	CASSRVGGANTGELFF	TGTGCCAGCAGCCGGGTGGGGGGAGCGAACACCGGGGAGCTGTTTTTT
TRBV19	-	many	TRBJ1-2	CAPPTGTKVYGYTF	TGTGCCCCTCCTACCGGGACAAAAGTCTATGGCTACACCTTC
TRBV15	-	once	TRBJ1-2	CATSRSTYRDGYTF	TGTGCCACCAGCAGATCTACTTACAGGGATGGCTACACCTTC
TRBV3-1	-	-	TRBJ1-1	CASSREMDAYTEAFF	TGTGCCAGCAGCCGAGAAATGGATGCTTACACTGAAGCTTTCTTT
TRBV10-3	TRBD1	-	TRBJ1-5	CANRPLLTGGLQPQHF	TGTGCCAACAGGCCCCTCCTTACAGGGGGCCTTCAGCCCCAGCATTTT
TRBV12-3/TRBV12-4	-	many	TRBJ1-1	CASSFREMNTEAFF	TGTGCCAGCAGTTTTAGAGAAATGAACACTGAAGCTTTCTTT
TRBV3-1	-	few	TRBJ2-2	CASSQVATGELFF	TGTGCCAGCAGCCAAGTGGCCACCGGGGAGCTGTTTTTT
TRBV6-1	TRBD1	many	TRBJ2-7	CASRQQGEGYEQYF	TGTGCCAGCAGACAACAGGGGGAAGGCTACGAGCAGTACTTC
TRBV30	-	many	TRBJ1-1	CAWSGRSGDAFF	TGTGCCTGGAGTGGTCGGTCAGGCGACGCTTTCTTT
TRBV12-5	-	few	TRBJ1-2	CASGRASYGYTF	TGTGCTAGTGGTCGCGCTTCATATGGCTACACCTTC
TRBV7-2	-	many	TRBJ2-7	CASSNFPDSPYEQYF	TGTGCCAGCAGCAACTTCCCGGACTCTCCATACGAGCAGTACTTC
TRBV6-1	-	-	TRBJ1-6	CASSDGGGGSYNSPLHF	TGTGCCAGCAGTGATGGTGGGGGGGGGAGCTATAATTCACCCCTCCACTTT
TRBV2	-	many	TRBJ1-1	CASRGDFMNTEAFF	TGTGCCAGCAGGGGTGACTTCATGAACACTGAAGCTTTCTTT
TRBV5-1	-	many	TRBJ1-3	CASSLSTSNTIYF	TGCGCCAGCAGCTTGTCAACCTCAAACACCATATATTTT
TRBV20-1	-	many	TRBJ1-5	CSALRGRNNQPQHF	TGCAGTGCACTCAGAGGCCGGAACAATCAGCCCCAGCATTTT
TRBV10-3	-	many	TRBJ2-5	CAISESGETQYF	TGTGCCATCAGTGAGTCGGGGGAGACCCAGTACTTC
TRBV11-2	TRBD2	few	TRBJ2-3	CASSTGLAGSTDTQYF	TGTGCCAGCAGCACGGGACTAGCGGGGAGCACAGATACGCAGTATTTT
TRBV28	-	many	TRBJ2-7	CASSLMAGEQYF	TGTGCCAGCAGTTTAATGGCAGGCGAGCAGTACTTC
TRBV19	-	many	TRBJ1-1	CASSGSEVTEAFF	TGTGCCAGTAGTGGCTCGGAGGTCACTGAAGCTTTCTTT
TRBV6-1	-	few	TRBJ2-5	CASSEEAGQRGETKYF	TGTGCCAGCAGTGAGGAAGCAGGCCAGAGGGGCGAGACCAAGTACTTC
TRBV7-2	TRBD1	many	TRBJ1-2	CASSSADRGHTNYGYTF	TGTGCCAGCAGCTCAGCGGACAGGGGGCATACTAACTATGGCTACACCTTC
TRBV2	TRBD1	-	TRBJ2-5	CASWGRTGRRRETQYF	TGTGCCAGCTGGGGAAGGACAGGGCGCCGAAGGGAGACCCAGTACTTC
TRBV6-2/TRBV6-3	-	-	TRBJ2-7	CASLGTDSYEQYF	TGTGCCAGCCTCGGGACGGACTCCTACGAGCAGTACTTC
TRBV6-5	-	many	TRBJ1-1	CASSYSVALNTEAFF	TGTGCCAGCAGTTACTCTGTAGCACTGAACACTGAAGCTTTCTTT
TRBV28	-	many	TRBJ1-5	CASSLSRDNQPQHF	TGTGCCAGCAGTTTATCCAGGGACAATCAGCCCCAGCATTTT
TRBV11-2	-	few	TRBJ2-5	CASRSLSQETQYF	TGTGCCAGCAGGTCACTAAGCCAAGAGACCCAGTACTTC
TRBV29-1	-	many	TRBJ1-1	CSVEAVNTEAFF	TGCAGCGTTGAGGCAGTGAACACTGAAGCTTTCTTT
TRBV3-1	-	many	TRBJ1-1	CASSPRGDPNTEAFF	TGTGCCAGCAGCCCCCGGGGGGACCCGAACACTGAAGCTTTCTTT
TRBV20-1	-	many	TRBJ2-7	CSAPPWGPSSYEQYF	TGCAGTGCCCCCCCTTGGGGACCGTCATCCTACGAGCAGTACTTC
TRBV6-1	-	many	TRBJ1-5	CASSEGGARNQPQHF	TGTGCCAGCAGTGAGGGGGGGGCCCGTAATCAGCCCCAGCATTTT
TRBV7-7	TRBD2	many	TRBJ2-7	CASSLDRGGEQYF	TGTGCTAGCAGCTTAGACCGGGGAGGGGAGCAGTACTTC